This passage covers 6 T cell receptor beta chains from one sample sequenced in a study of cytomegalovirus exposure and HLA in healthy donors (dated by TCRdb to 2016 to 2017). The library came from the immunoSEQ multiplex PCR assay. The multiplex PCR relied on a mix of 60 forward primers for TCR Vbeta segments and 13 reverse primers for TCR Jbeta segments. In TCRdb, the immuneACCESS table is reduced to in-frame sequences with V and J assigned. These tables do not hold every clone; where another copy was compared, an unresolved V gene accounts for under half, and the others remain unexplained. This sample holds roughly 170,000 clones; approximately 82% were observed only once. The ten most abundant clones make up approximately 1.5% of the sample. The specimen sequenced was PBMCs. The receptors were sampled from a male donor in good health and CMV-seronegative.

Worth noting for this clone: Different DNA sequences within this sample yield the same CDR3. The gene calls are TRBV10-1 and TRBJ1-1; maybe TRBD1 (6 bases). Germline assignment: CDR1 WNHNN and CDR2 SYGVQD (reference sequence). Trimming left V 6 bases short and J 1 base short, with 9 bases between. The CDR3 contains 13 residues. The DNA for the CDR3 is TGCGCCAGCAGGGACAGTCCGAACACTGAAGCTTTCTTT. It specifies CASRDSPNTEAFF.

This chain uses TRBV9 with TRBJ1-2; possible D gene TRBD1, 5 bases. The CDR3 is 16 residues long. Germline CDR1 is SGDLS and CDR2 is YYNGEE. V dropped 0 bases and J dropped 0 bases, with 12 bases sitting between them. CDR3 loop: CASSVDVLGANYGYTF. The CDR3 DNA is TGTGCCAGCAGCGTAGACGTCTTAGGGGCTAACTATGGCTACACCTTC.

The chain has TRBV7-3 and TRBJ2-7, with 8 bases fitting TRBD1. The germline V gene has CDR1 SGHTA and CDR2 FQGTGA. The CDR3 totals 15 residues. V shed 1 base and J 2 bases; nucleotides not matched to a gene: 4. CDR3 in amino acids: CASSLKTGETYEQYF. The CDR3 nucleotides are TGTGCCAGCAGCTTAAAGACAGGGGAGACCTACGAGCAGTACTTC. The complete variable domain, with remaining parts taken from reference TRBV7-3 and TRBJ2-7, reads GAGVSQTPSNKVTEKGKYVELRCDPISGHTALYWYRQSLGQGPEFLIYFQGTGAADDSGLPNDRFFAVRPEGSVSTLKIQRTERGDSAVYLCASSLKTGETYEQYFGPGTRLTVT.

The chain carries TRBV13 and TRBJ1-2; TRBD1 aligns across 8 bases. Germline V gives CDR1 PRHDT, CDR2 FYEKMQ (reference sequence). The V gene end was trimmed by 5 bases and the J gene end by 7 bases; junction bases not matched to a gene: 6. This CDR3 is 13 amino acids long. The DNA of the CDR3 is TGTGCCAGCAGCCCCGGACAGGGCCCTGGCTACACCTTC. This translates into CASSPGQGPGYTF.

The V and J genes are TRBV6-1 and TRBJ2-5; TRBD2 aligns across 8 bases. CDR3 size: 17 residues. Germline V CDR1 and CDR2: MNHNS, SASEGT. The ends lost 2 bases at V and 4 bases at J; junction bases unmatched: 12. The CDR3 bases are TGTGCCAGCAGTGAAACGGCGGGGGGACGCCCAGGAGAGACCCAGTACTTC. As protein: CASSETAGGRPGETQYF.

V is TRBV4-1 and J is TRBJ2-1, with 7 bases lining up with TRBD1. V gave up 11 bases and J gave up 9 bases; unmatched junction bases: 13. The germline V gene encodes CDR1 MGHRA and CDR2 YSYEKL. There are 13 residues in the CDR3. The CDR3 reads CAGGQSGRSEQFF. CDR3 nucleotide sequence: TGCGCCGGGGGACAGTCCGGGCGGAGTGAGCAGTTCTTC.